Reported below is one T cell receptor beta chain. The data stem from a study of blood T cell repertoires in COVID-19. Study-level information: COVID-19 samples from acute and convalescent phases originated in the United States, Italy and Spain. The analysed material was cDNA or gDNA that came from T cells, B-cell-depleted T cells, or PBMCs.

The CDR3 is 14 amino acids. Germline V CDR1 and CDR2: SQVTM, ANQGSEA. The trim removed 5 bases at V and 4 bases at J, leaving 6 bases unmatched. Original processing notes: Cell counts per sample came from amplifying reference gene primers. The assay was immunoSEQ multiplex PCR, and TCRdb's table has in-frame clones only and misses some. For V, J and clone size, that table is used; D and trimming come from the DNA. The table has 80,000 or so clones, around 79% seen once; the top ten hold 5% to 6%. The sample consisted of peripheral blood. The TCR originated in a man over 45 with active or convalescent COVID-19. The V gene is TRBV29-1, the J gene TRBJ1-3, with 9 bases aligning to TRBD1. The CDR3 loop is CSVWDRAVGNTIYF. CDR3 in DNA: TGCAGCGTTTGGGACAGGGCAGTCGGAAACACCATATATTTT.